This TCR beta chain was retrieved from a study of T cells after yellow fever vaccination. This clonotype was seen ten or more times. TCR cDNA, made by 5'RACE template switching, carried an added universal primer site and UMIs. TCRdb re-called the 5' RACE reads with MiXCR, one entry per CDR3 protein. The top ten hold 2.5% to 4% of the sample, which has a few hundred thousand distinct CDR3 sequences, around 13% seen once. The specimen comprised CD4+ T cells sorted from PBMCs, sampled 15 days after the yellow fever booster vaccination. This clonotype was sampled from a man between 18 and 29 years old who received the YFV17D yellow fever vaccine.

The CDR3 bases are TGTGCCAGCACCGTCTGGAATTCACCCCTCCACTTT. It translates to CASTVWNSPLHF. V is TRBV5-6 and J is TRBJ1-6; D unclear. Trimming took off 6 bases at V and 7 bases at J, with 8 bases between the two ends. This CDR3 comprises 12 residues. The V gene's germline CDR1 is SGHDT and CDR2 YYEEEE.